A selection of T cell receptor beta chains follows, all from one sample in a study of T-cell reconstitution after alpha-beta-depleted transplantation in children. TCRdb recomputed calls from the PCR reads with MiXCR, one row per CDR3 protein. The table has some 350,000 distinct CDR3 sequences, about a sixth seen once; the top ten hold 35% to 50%. Material: PBMCs, mostly from graft donor cells, obtained 360 days after TCRalphabeta/CD19-depleted stem cell transplant. The receptors originated from a male patient between 2 and 10 years old who had a stem cell transplant for acute lymphoblastic leukemia, so the T cells may come from the graft donor. Both conserved end residues are part of each CDR3. The D gene is left open where the match is weak. Size tells how often a clone was seen (once, few, many) or the class of an expanded clone, and some rows leave it out.

clone_size	j_call	d_call	v_call	cdr3_nt	cdr3_aa
NA	TRBJ2-3	NA	TRBV5-5	TGTGCCAGCAGCTTGGAAGCCACCCCAGATACGCAGTATTTT	CASSLEATPDTQYF
many	TRBJ2-1	NA	TRBV6-2/TRBV6-3	TGTGCCAGCAGCCCTCTTCTCTCCTACAATGAGCAGTTCTTC	CASSPLLSYNEQFF
NA	TRBJ1-5	TRBD1	TRBV24-1	TGTGCCACCAGTGACTCGCGGACAGGGGGCAATCAGCCCCAGCATTTT	CATSDSRTGGNQPQHF
few	TRBJ2-1	NA	TRBV5-1	TGCGCCAGCAGCTGGGGACTGAACAATGAGCAGTTCTTC	CASSWGLNNEQFF
few	TRBJ2-1	TRBD2	TRBV3-1	TGTGCCAGCAGCCAAGATCTGAGCGGGGAGTACAATGAGCAGTTCTTC	CASSQDLSGEYNEQFF
NA	TRBJ2-1	NA	TRBV19	TGTGCCAGTAGTAGCGTTGTCCGGGACACCTCCTACAATGAGCAGTTCTTC	CASSSVVRDTSYNEQFF
NA	TRBJ2-5	NA	TRBV25-1	TGTGCCAGCAGTGACCCACGGGAAAAAGAGACCCAGTACTTC	CASSDPREKETQYF
NA	TRBJ2-1	NA	TRBV7-6	TGTGCCAGCAGCTCCGAGACCGAGCAGTTCTTC	CASSSETEQFF
NA	TRBJ2-1	TRBD2	TRBV13	TGTGCCAGCAGCTTCGTGAAGGGACTAGCGGGAGGGAGCTCCTACAATGAGCAGTTCTTC	CASSFVKGLAGGSSYNEQFF
NA	TRBJ2-2	NA	TRBV4-3	TGCGCCAGCAGCCAGGTGACTAGTTTCTCCGGGGAGCTGTTTTTT	CASSQVTSFSGELFF
few	TRBJ2-2	NA	TRBV12-3/TRBV12-4	TGTGCCAGCACAAGGGAAAACACCGGGGAGCTGTTTTTT	CASTRENTGELFF
NA	TRBJ2-7	NA	TRBV29-1	TGCAGCGTTGTAGGGGGACAGCAGTACTTC	CSVVGGQQYF
few	TRBJ2-2	NA	TRBV29-1	TGCAGCGTAGGGAGCGGACACAGCACCGGGGAGCTGTTTTTT	CSVGSGHSTGELFF
NA	TRBJ2-7	NA	TRBV20-1	TGCAGTGCTAGAGTCGGGACTTCCAACGAGCAGTACTTC	CSARVGTSNEQYF
few	TRBJ1-2	NA	TRBV20-1	TGCAGTGCTAGTTCGACGGTGATCTATGGCTACACCTTC	CSASSTVIYGYTF
few	TRBJ2-7	TRBD1	TRBV4-1	TGCGCCAGCAGCCAAGGGACAGGGGGCGCCTACGAGCAGTACTTC	CASSQGTGGAYEQYF
NA	TRBJ2-1	TRBD2	TRBV10-3	TGTGCCATCAGTTCGATAGCGGGCTACAATGAGCAGTTCTTC	CAISSIAGYNEQFF
NA	TRBJ1-6	NA	TRBV11-2	TGTGCCAGCAGCTTAGCCCCCAGGGGCTATAATTCACCCCTCCACTTT	CASSLAPRGYNSPLHF
many	TRBJ2-7	TRBD2	TRBV7-2	TGTGCCAGCAGCTTCCGGGGGGACTTCTACGAGCAGTACTTC	CASSFRGDFYEQYF
NA	TRBJ1-5	NA	TRBV24-1	TGTGCCACCAGTGATTTAAGTGGAAATAGCAATCAGCCCCAGCATTTT	CATSDLSGNSNQPQHF
NA	TRBJ1-4	NA	TRBV12-3/TRBV12-4	TGTGCCAGCAGTTTAACTAGGGGTCAACGGACTAATGAAAAACTGTTTTTT	CASSLTRGQRTNEKLFF
few	TRBJ2-6	NA	TRBV10-3	TGTGCCATCAGTCAAACAGGCTCCTCTGGGGCCAACGTCCTGACTTTC	CAISQTGSSGANVLTF
NA	TRBJ2-7	TRBD2	TRBV4-3	TGCGCCAGCAGCCAAGATCGCGGGAGTATCTACGAGCAGTACTTC	CASSQDRGSIYEQYF
few	TRBJ2-1	TRBD1	TRBV29-1	TGCAGCGTTGAGGAGGGACAGGTCTTCTCCTACAATGAGCAGTTCTTC	CSVEEGQVFSYNEQFF
NA	TRBJ2-5	NA	TRBV30	TGTGCCTGGAGGGGTATAGGACTCTCAGAGACCCAGTACTTC	CAWRGIGLSETQYF
many	TRBJ2-7	TRBD1	TRBV7-9	TGTGCCAGCAGCTTGGGACAGGGAGTAAAGAAGCAGTACTTC	CASSLGQGVKKQYF
few	TRBJ2-3	TRBD2	TRBV7-6	TGTGCCACTCAATCTGGACTAGCGGGAGTCGCAGATACGCAGTATTTT	CATQSGLAGVADTQYF
few	TRBJ2-3	NA	TRBV20-1	TGCAGTGCTAGAAACCCAGTAACGACAGATACGCAGTATTTT	CSARNPVTTDTQYF
NA	TRBJ2-1	TRBD2	TRBV6-5	TGTGCCAGCAGTTACGGAAGCTGGACTAGCGGACACAATGAGCAGTTCTTC	CASSYGSWTSGHNEQFF
NA	TRBJ2-7	TRBD1	TRBV20-1	TGCAGTGCTAGGGGACAGGAATCCTACGAGCAGTACTTC	CSARGQESYEQYF
NA	TRBJ2-7	TRBD2	TRBV12-3/TRBV12-4	TGTGCCAGCAGTTTGGCCGGGACTAGCGGCGAGCAGTACTTC	CASSLAGTSGEQYF
few	TRBJ1-1	NA	TRBV12-3/TRBV12-4	TGTGCCAGCAGTCCCAGGAGTGACACTGAAGCTTTCTTT	CASSPRSDTEAFF
NA	TRBJ2-7	TRBD1	TRBV4-3	TGCGCCAGCAGCCCACAGGCAGGGGGCTTCTACGAGCAGTACTTC	CASSPQAGGFYEQYF
NA	TRBJ2-3	NA	TRBV12-3/TRBV12-4	TGTGCCAGCAGTTCAGGGTACGGGCCAGATACGCAGTATTTT	CASSSGYGPDTQYF
many	TRBJ2-1	TRBD2	TRBV25-1	TGTGCCAGCACCGCGAACTGGGGGGCTAGCGGGAGCCCGAGCTCCTACAATGAGCAGTTCTTC	CASTANWGASGSPSSYNEQFF
NA	TRBJ2-5	TRBD2	TRBV7-7	TGTGCTAGCAGCTTATATAGCGGGAGGGCCATAGGTGGCCAAGAGACCCAGTACTTC	CASSLYSGRAIGGQETQYF
NA	TRBJ2-3	TRBD2	TRBV15	TGTGCCACCAGCAGAGATCTTGGGATTAGCGGGAGTAGGCAGTATTTT	CATSRDLGISGSRQYF
NA	TRBJ2-7	NA	TRBV10-3	TGTGCCATCAGTGAGGGTTTGGGAATCAGGGACTTC	CAISEGLGIRDF
NA	TRBJ2-5	NA	TRBV4-1	TGCGCCAGCAGCCAATTAGGACCGAGGGACGATCAAGAGACCCAGTACTTC	CASSQLGPRDDQETQYF
few	TRBJ2-1	NA	TRBV7-9	TGTGCCAGCAGCCCCTTGGGCGGGATGGGCTACAATGAGCAGTTCTTC	CASSPLGGMGYNEQFF
many	TRBJ2-1	NA	TRBV27	TGTGCCAGCAGTTCCTATGGAAGTACTAGTCCCAATGAGCAGTTCTTC	CASSSYGSTSPNEQFF
NA	TRBJ2-2	TRBD2	TRBV20-1	TGCAGTGCTACCAGACTAGCGGACGTCCCCGGGGAGCTGTTTTTT	CSATRLADVPGELFF
NA	TRBJ2-2	TRBD2	TRBV10-3	TGTGCCATCAGTGAGAATAGCGGGAGGGCGAACACCGGGGAGCTGTTTTTT	CAISENSGRANTGELFF
few	TRBJ1-1	NA	TRBV29-1	TGCAGCGTTGCCCAAGCGCCTGAAGCTTTCTTT	CSVAQAPEAFF
NA	TRBJ2-5	NA	TRBV10-3	TGTGCCATCAGCAAGGGGGGAAAGGAGACCCAGTACTTC	CAISKGGKETQYF
NA	TRBJ2-5	NA	TRBV4-1	TGCGCCAGCAGCCAAGAATGGGGTGGTGGAGAGACCCAGTACTTC	CASSQEWGGGETQYF
NA	TRBJ2-1	NA	TRBV12-3/TRBV12-4	TGTGCCAGCAGACGAGGACCCATCAGCTCCTACAATGAGCAGTTCTTC	CASRRGPISSYNEQFF
few	TRBJ2-5	TRBD2	TRBV5-4	TGTGCCAGCAGCTTCCTAGCGGGAGGGTATCAATTCCCTCAAGAGACCCAGTACTTC	CASSFLAGGYQFPQETQYF
many	TRBJ2-1	NA	TRBV7-8	TGTGCCAGCAGCCTGACAGGACCTCCTAACAATGAGCAGTTCTTC	CASSLTGPPNNEQFF
NA	TRBJ1-1	NA	TRBV29-1	TGCAGCGTCCTCAGAGGGGACAAAGCTTTCTTT	CSVLRGDKAFF
many	TRBJ2-1	NA	TRBV5-1	TGCGCCAGCAGCTTGGCGGGAGTAGGCAATGAGCAGTTCTTC	CASSLAGVGNEQFF